The entry below gives a single T cell receptor beta chain sequence along with its context. This sample is drawn from a study of blood T cells in healthy people across ages. Then a second PCR, running roughly 7 to 11 cycles, was carried out with a sample-barcoded 5' primer and a J-beta primer mix. TCRdb recomputed calls from the 5' RACE reads with MiXCR, one row per CDR3 protein. The profile covers about 1,500,000 distinct CDR3 sequences, with around 42% appearing a single time and roughly 7.9% taken by the ten largest. This CDR3 is 11 amino acids long. The germline CDR1 and CDR2 sequences are SQVTM and ANQGSEA. V dropped 6 bases and J dropped 4 bases, with 8 bases sitting between them.

The genes are TRBV29-1 and TRBJ2-3; D is uncertain. The specimen was blood. The TCR sequence derives from a woman aged 18 to 35 in good health. CDR3 amino acids: CSVETSDTQYF. CDR3 DNA sequence: TGCAGCGTGGAAACCTCAGATACGCAGTATTTT.